The source of this TCR beta chain is a study of blood T cell repertoires in COVID-19. Study summary: Samples of COVID-19 (acute and convalescent) were obtained from the United States, Italy and Spain.

The trim removed 7 bases at V and 0 bases at J, leaving 5 bases unmatched. The germline CDR1 and CDR2 sequences are MNHEY and SMNVEV (reference sequence). The CDR3 length is 14 residues. In the authors' workflow: Reference gene primer amplification gave nucleated cell count estimates. The data were produced by immunoSEQ multiplex PCR, yet TCRdb's version contains in-frame clones alone and is incomplete. V, J and clone size are those of that table, while D and trimming were read from the DNA. The sample consists of about 150,000 clones, 80% to 85% of them appearing once. The sequence came from a man in his sixties or seventies with active or convalescent COVID-19. V is TRBV27 and J is TRBJ2-7; TRBD1 agrees at 8 bases. Sequenced sample: peripheral blood. This CDR3 reads CASTQDRASYEQYF. CDR3 DNA: TGTGCCAGCACCCAGGACAGGGCCTCCTACGAGCAGTACTTC.